The clone carrying this T cell receptor beta chain was seen ten or more times. For the second PCR, which ran for about 7 to 12 cycles, a sample-barcoded 5' primer and a J-beta primer mix were used. Each CDR3 protein gets one entry after TCRdb re-called the 5' RACE reads with MiXCR. The sample gives about 1.1 million distinct CDR3 sequences, 30% to 40% of which show up once; under 15% is in the top ten. These data belong to a study of blood T cells in healthy people across ages. V was clipped by 4 bases and J by 1 base, with 4 bases between them. This CDR3 is built from 11 residues. Germline CDR1 SQVTM, CDR2 ANQGSEA.

This clonotype originated in a man in his late teens or twenties in good health. V is TRBV29-1 and J is TRBJ1-1, with D uncertain. Sequencing was performed on blood. CDR3 bases: TGCAGCGTTGTGCGGAACACTGAAGCTTTCTTT. It translates to CSVVRNTEAFF.